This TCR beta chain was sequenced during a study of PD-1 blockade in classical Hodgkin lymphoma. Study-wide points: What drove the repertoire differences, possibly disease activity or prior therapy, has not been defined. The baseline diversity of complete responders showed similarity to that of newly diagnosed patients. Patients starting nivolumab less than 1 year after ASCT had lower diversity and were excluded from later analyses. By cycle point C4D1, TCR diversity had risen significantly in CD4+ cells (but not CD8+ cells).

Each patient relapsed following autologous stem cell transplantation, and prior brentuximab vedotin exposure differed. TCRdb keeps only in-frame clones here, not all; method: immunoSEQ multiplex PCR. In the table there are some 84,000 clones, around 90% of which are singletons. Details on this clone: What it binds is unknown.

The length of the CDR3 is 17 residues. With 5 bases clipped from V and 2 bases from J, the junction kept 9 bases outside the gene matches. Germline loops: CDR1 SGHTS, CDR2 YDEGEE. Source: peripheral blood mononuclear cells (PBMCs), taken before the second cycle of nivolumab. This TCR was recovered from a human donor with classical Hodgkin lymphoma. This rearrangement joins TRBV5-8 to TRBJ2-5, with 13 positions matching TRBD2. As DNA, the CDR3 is TGTGCCAGCAGGCCGGGACTAGCGGGACCGAGTCAAGAGACCCAGTACTTC. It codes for CASRPGLAGPSQETQYF.